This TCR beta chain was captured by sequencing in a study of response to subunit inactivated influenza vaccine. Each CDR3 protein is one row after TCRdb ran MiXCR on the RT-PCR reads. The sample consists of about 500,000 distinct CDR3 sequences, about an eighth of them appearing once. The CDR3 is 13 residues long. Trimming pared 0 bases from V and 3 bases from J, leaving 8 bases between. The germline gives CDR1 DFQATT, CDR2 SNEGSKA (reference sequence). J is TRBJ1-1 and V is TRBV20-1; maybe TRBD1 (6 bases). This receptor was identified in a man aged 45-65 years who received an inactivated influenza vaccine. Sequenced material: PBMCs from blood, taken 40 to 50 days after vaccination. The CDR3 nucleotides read TGCAGTGCTAGAGATTGGACAGACACTGAAGCTTTCTTT. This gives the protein CSARDWTDTEAFF.